The rows below give T cell receptor beta chains drawn from one sample of a study of radiotherapy plus CTLA-4 blockade in lung cancer. Generated by immunoSEQ multiplex PCR, the TCRdb table keeps only in-frame clones and is missing some. Of 35,000 to 45,000 clones in the sample, about 70% were seen once. Here the sequenced sample was peripheral blood, taken from a patient treated with radiotherapy plus ipilimumab. The receptors shown here come from a human donor with non-small cell lung cancer who had a partial response to radiotherapy plus ipilimumab. CDR3s include the opening cysteine and the closing phenylalanine or tryptophan. D genes are given only for firm matches. Rows give clone size only sometimes, using once, few, many, or a class for an expanded clone.

j_call: TRBJ2-7
clone_size: NA
v_call: TRBV5-1
d_call: NA
cdr3_nt: TGCGCCAGCAGCTCACACCCCTACGAGCAGTACTTC
cdr3_aa: CASSSHPYEQYF

j_call: TRBJ1-5
clone_size: NA
v_call: TRBV5-6
d_call: TRBD1
cdr3_nt: TGTGCCAGCAGCCTCGGGACAGTATCCCAGCCCCAGCATTTT
cdr3_aa: CASSLGTVSQPQHF

j_call: TRBJ2-5
clone_size: NA
v_call: TRBV6-5
d_call: NA
cdr3_nt: TGTACCAGCAGTTACTCGAACCCGACAGAAGAGACCCAGTACTTC
cdr3_aa: CTSSYSNPTEETQYF

j_call: TRBJ1-2
clone_size: NA
v_call: TRBV27
d_call: NA
cdr3_nt: TGTGCCAGCAGTTTCAGCGGGAACTATGGCTACACCTTC
cdr3_aa: CASSFSGNYGYTF

j_call: TRBJ2-1
clone_size: NA
v_call: TRBV30
d_call: NA
cdr3_nt: TGTGCCTGCGACGGGTTGGGGGGCAATGAGCAGTTCTTC
cdr3_aa: CACDGLGGNEQFF

j_call: TRBJ1-2
clone_size: NA
v_call: TRBV27
d_call: NA
cdr3_nt: TGTGCCAGCAGTTTATCCGGCGGAGTCTATGGCTACACCTTC
cdr3_aa: CASSLSGGVYGYTF

j_call: TRBJ1-6
clone_size: NA
v_call: TRBV9
d_call: NA
cdr3_nt: TGTGCCAGCAGCGCCTCACGGGGTAATTCACCCCTCCACTTT
cdr3_aa: CASSASRGNSPLHF

j_call: TRBJ2-3
clone_size: few
v_call: TRBV29-1
d_call: NA
cdr3_nt: TGCAGCGTAGGTTTAGGCCACGCAGGGAATACGCAGTATTTT
cdr3_aa: CSVGLGHAGNTQYF

j_call: TRBJ1-6
clone_size: NA
v_call: TRBV4-2
d_call: TRBD1
cdr3_nt: TGTGCCAGCAGCCAAGCCTGGACAGGTTCTAATTCACCCCTCCACTTT
cdr3_aa: CASSQAWTGSNSPLHF

j_call: TRBJ2-7
clone_size: once
v_call: TRBV4-1
d_call: TRBD2
cdr3_nt: TGCGCCAGCAGCCAAGCGCCAATGACTAGCGGGGGAGTTATCGCGGACGAGCAGTACTTC
cdr3_aa: CASSQAPMTSGGVIADEQYF